These 4 T cell receptor beta chains were all obtained from the same sample, sequenced in a study of T cells in Graves' hyperthyroidism and ophthalmopathy. Amplified TCR beta CDR3 regions came from RNA transcripts. The primer set for the first-round RT-PCR of the TCR CDR3 was HTBI. Each CDR3 protein gets one entry after TCRdb re-called the multiplex PCR reads with MiXCR. The data contain 500,000 to 550,000 distinct CDR3 sequences, 20% of them singletons. The sequencing input was blood. Receptors were obtained from a young man with Graves' hyperthyroidism.

This clonotype was found many times. J is TRBJ1-5 and V is TRBV7-9; D may be TRBD1 (5 bases). Germline values: CDR1 SEHNR, CDR2 FQNEAQ (reference sequence). This CDR3 spans 16 amino acids. Trimming stripped 5 bases from V and 0 bases from J, with 14 bases between. The CDR3 nucleotides are TGTGCCAGCAGCCGAGGTCGGGGGTTTAGCAATCAGCCCCAGCATTTT. Protein sequence: CASSRGRGFSNQPQHF.

On this clonotype itself: An end of the junction differs from the germline gene, which may be a read error. V is TRBV13 and J is TRBJ1-1; 7 positions match TRBD1. CDR1 is PRHDT, CDR2 FYEKMQ, per germline (reference sequence). The CDR3 is 13 residues long. CDR3 protein: CASSLGTAGRAFF. In DNA form, the CDR3 reads TGTGCCAGCAGCCTAGGGACAGCTGGGCGAGCTTTCTTT.

This clonotype came up many times. The rearrangement links TRBV4-1 to TRBJ2-5, with TRBD2 as a possible D gene (6 bases). Trimming shortened V by 1 base and J by 5 bases, and 11 bases separated the two germline ends. The CDR3 covers 14 residues. Germline V gene sequence: CDR1 MGHRA, CDR2 YSYEKL. This CDR3 is CASSQAGVRETQYF. DNA for the CDR3: TGCGCCAGCAGCCAAGCGGGGGTCAGGGAGACCCAGTACTTC.

This clonotype was recorded many times. The J gene is TRBJ1-1, the V gene TRBV6-5, with 7 bases fitting TRBD1. CDR1 is MNHEY, CDR2 SVGAGI, per germline. There are 14 residues in the CDR3. The ends lost 8 bases at V and 4 bases at J; junction bases unmatched: 10. The CDR3 loop reads CASLQGVRSTEAFF. CDR3 coding DNA: TGTGCCAGCCTTCAGGGGGTGAGGAGCACTGAAGCTTTCTTT.